The 14 T cell receptor beta chains presented below share a single source sample, sequenced in a study of blood T cell repertoires in COVID-19 (dated by TCRdb to between 2020 and 2021). Receptors were amplified or captured by the immunoSEQ multiplex PCR assay. TCRdb took this table from immuneACCESS and kept in-frame rearrangements with V and J called. Such tables lack part of the clones; where checked against another copy, unresolved V genes explain under half of the gap, and the rest is unexplained. This sample gives some 80,000 clones in total; around four fifths of them show up just once. 18% of the sample rests with the top ten. The sequencing sample was made of peripheral blood. All receptors derive from an elderly man with active or convalescent COVID-19.

This clone was seen once. This chain uses TRBV7-2 with TRBJ1-2; weak D call: TRBD1 (6 bases). This CDR3 has 13 residues. V was shortened by 5 bases and J by 7 bases, with 14 bases between the two germline ends. The germline CDR1 and CDR2 sequences are SGHTA and FQGNSA. CDR3 in amino acids: CASSTDRKAGYTF. As DNA, the CDR3 is TGTGCCAGCAGCACTGACAGGAAGGCTGGCTACACCTTC.

This rearrangement joins TRBV7-2 to TRBJ2-3, with 9 bases lining up with TRBD2. This CDR3 region has 16 residues. Germline V CDR1 and CDR2: SGHTA, FQGNSA. The J segment lost 1 base and the V segment lost 2 bases, leaving 4 bases of the junction unmatched. As DNA, the CDR3 is TGTGCCAGCAGCTTACAGCGGGGGGTGGGCACAGATACGCAGTATTTT. The encoded protein is CASSLQRGVGTDTQYF.

The genes are TRBV28 and TRBJ2-1; D may be TRBD2 (6 bases). The CDR3 has 12 amino acids. Per the germline V gene, CDR1 is MDHEN and CDR2 is SYDVKM. Between the trimmed V and J ends, which lost 8 bases and 6 bases, there was a span of 11 bases. The CDR3 sequence: CASRRDSNEQFF. In DNA, the CDR3 is TGTGCCAGCCGGAGGGACTCCAATGAGCAGTTCTTC.

The chain has TRBV6-1 and TRBJ2-7, with TRBD2 matching over 8 bases. V shed 2 bases and J 4 bases; nucleotides not matched to a gene: 10. This CDR3 region has 16 residues. Germline V gives CDR1 MNHNS, CDR2 SASEGT. The CDR3 region has the DNA TGTGCCAGCAGTGAATTTGGGCGGGGGGCACCTTACGAGCAGTACGTC. Translating it yields CASSEFGRGAPYEQYV.

The J gene is TRBJ2-1, the V gene TRBV7-9; TRBD2 agrees at 16 bases. There are 17 residues in the CDR3. J gave up 7 bases and V 5 bases, and 8 bases lay outside the gene matches. In germline, CDR1 is SEHNR, CDR2 FQNEAQ (reference sequence). CDR3 sequence: CASSPGTSGRAVNEQFF. DNA of the CDR3: TGTGCCAGCAGCCCCGGGACTAGCGGGAGGGCCGTAAATGAGCAGTTCTTC.

This sequence joins TRBV5-1 and TRBJ2-1; TRBD1 is a possible D gene (6 bases). The CDR3 extends over 15 amino acids. Trimming took off 4 bases at V and 8 bases at J, with 19 bases between the two ends. Germline loops: CDR1 SGHRS, CDR2 YFSETQ. The CDR3 DNA reads TGCGCCAGCAGCGCTGCCGCGGCTAGGACAGATGAGCAGTTCTTC. Its protein is CASSAAAARTDEQFF.

The chain combines TRBV7-8 with TRBJ1-4; 9 bases map to TRBD1. The CDR3 runs to 17 residues. Looked up from germline, CDR1 is SGHVS and CDR2 is FQNEAQ. Trimming took 1 base from V and 3 from J; bases not matched to a gene: 6. The CDR3 reads CASSLVFGTGSNEKLFF. The CDR3 nucleotides are TGTGCCAGCAGCTTAGTATTCGGGACAGGGTCTAATGAAAAACTGTTTTTT.

The chain is built from TRBV7-8 and TRBJ2-7; 7 bases agree with TRBD2. CDR1 and CDR2 (germline): SGHVS, FQNEAQ. Unmatched junction bases numbered 11, after V lost 5 bases and J lost 7 bases. The CDR3 covers 14 residues. The CDR3 DNA is TGTGCCAGCAGCCCCCGACTACTCGGGGGGGAGCAGTACGTC. Amino acids: CASSPRLLGGEQYV.

The chain uses TRBV5-4 and TRBJ2-7, with D perhaps matching TRBD1 (5 bases). The CDR3 has 14 amino acids. Germline V lookup: CDR1 SGHNT, CDR2 YYREEE (reference sequence). V lost 1 base, J lost 5 bases, and 13 bases lay in between. CDR3 nucleotides: TGTGCCAGCAGCTTGACTCAGGGTAGCAACGAGCAGTACGTC. Translated: CASSLTQGSNEQYV.

V and J are TRBV4-1 and TRBJ1-1; 9 bases agree with TRBD1. Trimming removed 2 bases from V and 5 bases from J; junction bases left unmatched: 12. The length of the CDR3 is 17 residues. CDR1 is MGHRA and CDR2 is YSYEKL in the germline V gene. As DNA, the CDR3 is TGCGCCAGCAGCCAACCTCCCGAGGACAGGGGAAGGACTGAAGCTTTCTTT. This encodes CASSQPPEDRGRTEAFF.

The V call is TRBV28, the J call TRBJ2-2; TRBD2 aligns across 7 bases. Trimming cost V 8 bases and J 5 bases; bases outside gene matches: 8. The germline gives CDR1 MDHEN, CDR2 SYDVKM. This CDR3 region has 14 residues. The CDR3 nucleotides read TGTGCCAGCGGGACGGGGGGAACGACCGGGGAGCTGTTTTTT. This sequence encodes CASGTGGTTGELFF.

This sequence joins TRBV24-1 and TRBJ2-2; D is possibly TRBD1 (5 bases). This CDR3 spans 17 amino acids. Trimming took off 5 bases at V and 0 bases at J, with 15 bases between the two ends. From germline, CDR1 is KGHDR and CDR2 SFDVKD. CDR3 in DNA: TGTGCCACCAGTGGCGTCAGGGTCGTCGCGAACACCGGGGAGCTGTTTTTT. This gives the protein CATSGVRVVANTGELFF.

The rearrangement uses TRBV25-1 and TRBJ1-4; 10 bases agree with TRBD1. The germline V gene has CDR1 MGHDK and CDR2 SYGVNS. V was pared by 4 bases and J by 12 bases, with 2 bases of the junction left unmatched. The CDR3 sequence is 12 residues long. This CDR3 reads CASSGGTGELFF. CDR3 DNA sequence: TGTGCCAGCAGTGGTGGGACAGGGGAACTGTTTTTT.

This chain links TRBV7-9 with TRBJ1-2, with TRBD1 as a possible D gene (6 bases). In germline, CDR1 is SEHNR, CDR2 FQNEAQ (reference sequence). V shed 5 bases and J shed 8 bases, with 18 bases lying between them. The CDR3 covers 14 residues. CDR3 region: CASSASIQGWGYTF. Here the CDR3 DNA reads TGTGCCAGCAGCGCCAGTATACAGGGTTGGGGCTACACCTTC. Combining the CDR3 with reference TRBV7-9 and TRBJ1-2 gives the whole variable domain DTGVSQNPRHKITKRGQNVTFRCDPISEHNRLYWYRQTLGQGPEFLTYFQNEAQLEKSRLLSDRFSAERPKGSFSTLEIQRTEQGDSAMYLCASSASIQGWGYTFGSGTRLTVV.